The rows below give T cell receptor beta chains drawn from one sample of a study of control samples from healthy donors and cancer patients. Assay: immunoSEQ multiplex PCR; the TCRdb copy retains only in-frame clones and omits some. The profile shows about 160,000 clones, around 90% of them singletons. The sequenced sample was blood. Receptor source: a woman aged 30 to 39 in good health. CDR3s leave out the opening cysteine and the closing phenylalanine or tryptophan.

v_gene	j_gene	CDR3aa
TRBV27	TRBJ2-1	ASVSGGSSYNEQF
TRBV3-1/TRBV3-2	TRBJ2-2	ASSLRLAATGELF
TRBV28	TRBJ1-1	ASSRTGMMNTEAF
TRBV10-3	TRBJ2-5	AISDPGLASETQY
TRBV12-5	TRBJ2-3	ASGPGQGVTDTQY
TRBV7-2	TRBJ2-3	ASSPAGLAPDTQY
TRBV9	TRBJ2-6	ASSAPRDRGTGANVLT
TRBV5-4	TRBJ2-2	ASSFGVRDGELF
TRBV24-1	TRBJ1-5	ATSEGGTDGGISNQPQH
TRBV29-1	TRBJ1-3	SAYRVESSGNTIY
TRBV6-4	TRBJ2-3	ASSDSSGKGSDTQY
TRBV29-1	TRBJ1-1	SVEDYQGADTEAF
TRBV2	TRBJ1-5	ASLLALGRQGGNQPQH
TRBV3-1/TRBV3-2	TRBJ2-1	ASSYNSYNEQF
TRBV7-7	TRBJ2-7	ASSRDRGYEQY
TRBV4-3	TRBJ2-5	ASSHGTGRPGGETQY
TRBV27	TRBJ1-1	ASSPVTGLGTEAF
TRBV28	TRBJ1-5	ASSLIIGQGDQPQH
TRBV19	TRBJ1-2	ATRQGKRYGYT
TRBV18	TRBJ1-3	ASSPGQAGNTIY
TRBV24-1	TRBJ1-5	ATSAPGSNQPQH
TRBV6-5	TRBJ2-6	ASSSAPGANVLT
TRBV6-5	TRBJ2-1	ASSSLPSGYYNEQF
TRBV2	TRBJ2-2	ATLWNGGPTGELF
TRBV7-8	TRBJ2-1	ASSLGPAGDYNEQF
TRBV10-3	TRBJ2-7	AISESDFYEQY
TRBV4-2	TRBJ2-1	ASSQDWGVGEQF
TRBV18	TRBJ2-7	ASSLGQGSEQY
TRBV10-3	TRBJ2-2	AISESGLARGELF
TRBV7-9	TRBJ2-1	ASSFLADHNEQF
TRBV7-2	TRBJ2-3	ASSIPDTDTQY
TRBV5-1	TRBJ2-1	ASSHERDYNEQF
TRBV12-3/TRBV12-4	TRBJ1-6	ASSLHGISPLH
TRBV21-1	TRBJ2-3	ASGAGEGTDTQY
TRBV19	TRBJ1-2	ASSSRNYGYT
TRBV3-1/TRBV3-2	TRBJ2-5	ASSQDITLTQY
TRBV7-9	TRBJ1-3	ASSWMTSGNTIY
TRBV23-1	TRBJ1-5	ASSQNYFIGSNQPQH
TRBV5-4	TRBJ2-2	ASTSPGLVPGELF
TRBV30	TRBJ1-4	AWSLEGASEKLF
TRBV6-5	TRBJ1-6	ASSYRHVGNSPLH
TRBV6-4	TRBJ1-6	ASYPRESYNSPLH
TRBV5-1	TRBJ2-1	ASSLEGQAYNEQF
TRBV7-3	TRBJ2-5	ASSLTLGLQETQY
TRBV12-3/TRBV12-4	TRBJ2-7	ASRGQGGYEQY
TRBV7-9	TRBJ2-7	ASSFPSPTGIKREQY
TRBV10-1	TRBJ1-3	ASRTDRVLDTIY
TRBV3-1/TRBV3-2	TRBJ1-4	ASSLLGSGEKLF
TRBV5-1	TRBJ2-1	ASSSDGAGVNEQF
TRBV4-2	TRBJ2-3	ASSQRWGLAGGGSTDTQY
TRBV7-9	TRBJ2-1	ASSPQQSSTKDNEQF
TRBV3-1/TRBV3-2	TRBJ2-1	ASSHLLAGKYNEQF
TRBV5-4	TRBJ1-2	ASSSPWPPGYT
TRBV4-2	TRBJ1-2	ASKPTGYYGYT